This T cell receptor (beta chain) was profiled in a study of cytomegalovirus exposure and HLA in healthy donors. The CDR3 consists of 13 residues. Germline V gives CDR1 SGHVS, CDR2 FNYEAQ. V was trimmed by 1 base and J by 6 bases, leaving 6 bases between them. Vbeta (60) and Jbeta (13) primers were used in the PCR. Data came from immunoSEQ multiplex PCR; TCRdb stores just in-frame clones and leaves some out. The table has 130,000 or so clones, 70% to 80% seen once. The receptor's source is a female donor in good health and CMV-seropositive. V and J are TRBV7-6 and TRBJ2-2; no firm D call. The sequencing input was PBMCs. The CDR3 reads CASSLGQAGELFF. The CDR3 region has the DNA TGTGCCAGCAGCTTAGGCCAGGCCGGGGAGCTGTTTTTT.